Below, one T cell receptor beta chain is given with its context. Antigen: not known. This specimen comes from a study of T cells after posttransplantation cyclophosphamide. Clones were read by immunoSEQ multiplex PCR, and TCRdb kept only the in-frame ones, dropping some. The sample holds over 30,000 clones, and no clone turns up only once. The V and J ends lost 1 base and 3 bases respectively, with 9 bases between them. This CDR3 is 14 amino acids long. CDR1 and CDR2 (germline): MDHEN, SYDVKM. Study-level results: TRB clonality was highly associated with recipient CMV seropositivity and reactivation. Blood and skin or GI T cell repertoires showed limited TRB overlap. Donor CD8+ memory clones often dominated recipient blood repertoires at later times.

The related graft donor's blood sample was taken on the day of bone marrow donation. Material: PBMCs. The source is a girl between 10 and 17 years old in good health, CMV-negative, and a related stem cell transplant donor. The chain uses TRBV28 and TRBJ1-1, with D possibly TRBD1 on 6 matching bases. The CDR3 DNA reads as TGTGCCAGCAGTTTATCACAGGGCGACACTGAAGCTTTCTTT. Translation: CASSLSQGDTEAFF.